This T cell receptor (beta chain) was sequenced during a study of T cell therapy after organ transplantation. Time point meaning: 4-8 weeks after completion of therapy. As to this clone: No antigen is known for it.

The data were produced by immunoSEQ multiplex PCR, yet TCRdb's version contains in-frame clones alone and is incomplete. The sample has just under 20,000 clones, 81% seen once. The clonotype comes from a human patient who had received a solid organ transplant and had CMV disease. Some T cells may be provided by the graft donor. The source was CD8+ T cells from blood, collected after autologous CMV-specific T cell therapy.

This chain's CDR3 is CASSDSGISGANVLTF. CDR3 nucleotides: TGTGCCAGCAGTGATTCAGGAATCTCTGGGGCCAACGTCCTGACTTTC. V and J are TRBV6-4 and TRBJ2-6; D unresolved. Germline values: CDR1 MRHNA, CDR2 SNTAGT. The CDR3 covers 16 residues. V lost 3 bases and J 0 bases, leaving 9 bases between the germline ends.